These 17 T cell receptor beta chains share one sample of origin, sequenced in a study of OX40 agonist ivuxolimab in advanced cancers. Library generation was performed with the immunoSEQ multiplex PCR assay. TCRdb retrieved this table from immuneACCESS and kept in-frame rearrangements only. Not all clones are present; in checked studies, unresolved V genes account for under half, and no reason is known for the remainder. The sample table contains about 100,000 clones; only one count was recorded for about nine tenths of them. Around 5.5% of the sample rests with the top ten. The source material was CD4+ or CD8+ T cells sorted from blood, sampled in a trial of the OX40 agonist ivuxolimab. The source is an adult with an advanced solid tumor such as melanoma, head and neck, liver or kidney cancer.

This clone has a single count. V usage is TRBV30 and J usage is TRBJ1-5; 7 nucleotides agree with TRBD1. V shed 2 bases, J shed 6 bases, and the junction held 4 bases outside the gene matches. Per germline, CDR1 GTSNPN and CDR2 SVGIG (reference sequence). The CDR3 covers 13 residues. This CDR3 reads CAWSTGESQPQHF. The CDR3 region has the DNA TGTGCCTGGAGTACAGGGGAAAGTCAGCCCCAGCATTTT.

The rearrangement uses TRBV5-6 and TRBJ1-1; D gene ambiguous. The CDR3 extends over 13 amino acids. CDR1 is SGHDT and CDR2 is YYEEEE in the germline V gene. Deletions cut 0 bases from V and 1 base from J, with 4 bases between. The CDR3 spells CASSLAANTEAFF. The CDR3 coding sequence is TGTGCCAGCAGCTTGGCCGCGAACACTGAAGCTTTCTTT.

The V gene is TRBV19, the J gene TRBJ1-4; TRBD1 is a possible D gene (5 bases). Trimming pared 7 bases from V and 7 bases from J, leaving 13 bases between. This CDR3 contains 13 residues. Germline assignment: CDR1 LNHDA and CDR2 SQIVND (reference sequence). This chain's CDR3 is CASTGGTFEKLFF. CDR3 in DNA: TGTGCCAGTACCGGCGGGACGTTTGAAAAACTGTTTTTT.

The chain is built from TRBV9 and TRBJ2-3, with 9 bases matching TRBD2. This CDR3 has 18 residues. Germline V gives CDR1 SGDLS, CDR2 YYNGEE. Germline trimming cut 3 bases from V and 0 bases from J; bases unmatched to any gene: 11. The CDR3 bases are TGTGCCAGCAGCGCCGCTAGCGGGAACAACCCTAGCACAGATACGCAGTATTTT. Residues: CASSAASGNNPSTDTQYF.

The gene calls are TRBV29-1 and TRBJ2-7; 8 bases align to TRBD2. The V gene end was trimmed by 7 bases and the J gene end by 1 base; junction bases not matched to a gene: 6. Looked up from germline, CDR1 is SQVTM and CDR2 is ANQGSEA. The CDR3 consists of 13 residues. This CDR3 is CSAGGDTSYEQYF. The CDR3 bases are TGCAGCGCGGGGGGGGACACGTCCTACGAGCAGTACTTC.

The chain combines TRBV6-1 with TRBJ1-1; 7 bases map to TRBD1. Germline CDR1 reads MNHNS; CDR2 reads SASEGT. This CDR3 is built from 15 residues. Unmatched junction bases numbered 10, after V lost 6 bases and J lost 3 bases. CDR3: CASRDWTGPYTEAFF. CDR3 nucleotide sequence: TGTGCCAGCAGGGATTGGACAGGCCCTTACACTGAAGCTTTCTTT.

V gene TRBV11-2 combines with J gene TRBJ2-7, with D unclear. The CDR3 has 13 amino acids. The germline V and J ends were trimmed by 4 bases and 4 bases, with 11 bases remaining between them. Germline CDR1 is SGHAT and CDR2 is FQNNGV. The CDR3 DNA is TGTGCCAGCAGCTCGATGGGCATGTACGAGCAGTACTTC. Amino acids: CASSSMGMYEQYF.

This sequence joins TRBV10-3 and TRBJ1-2; 7 bases agree with TRBD1. The CDR3 runs 17 residues. With 1 base clipped from V and 0 bases from J, the junction kept 8 bases outside the gene matches. CDR1 and CDR2 from the germline V gene are ENHRY and SYGVKD. The CDR3 bases are TGTGCCATCAGTGAGTTGGGGGGACAGTCCGCTAACTATGGCTACACCTTC. Encoded protein: CAISELGGQSANYGYTF.

The V and J genes are TRBV15 and TRBJ2-1; TRBD2 is a possible D gene (5 bases). Germline V lookup: CDR1 LNHNV, CDR2 YYDKDF (reference sequence). The CDR3 is made up of 15 amino acids. V gave up 1 base and J gave up 5 bases, with 12 bases separating them. CDR3 sequence: CATSRGGPGNNEQFF. CDR3 in DNA: TGTGCCACCAGCAGAGGAGGGCCTGGAAACAATGAGCAGTTCTTC.

The chain links TRBV30 to TRBJ1-4; D gene ambiguous. Germline CDR1 is GTSNPN and CDR2 is SVGIG (reference sequence). Trimming cost V 2 bases and J 8 bases, with 15 bases left between them. The CDR3 covers 14 residues. The CDR3 loop is CAWSKGWAREKLFF. The CDR3 DNA sequence: TGTGCCTGGAGTAAAGGGTGGGCGAGAGAAAAACTGTTTTTT.

This chain links TRBV2 with TRBJ2-3; the D is unclear. The CDR3 spans 16 residues. V lost 3 bases and J 0 bases, leaving 13 bases between the germline ends. Germline V gene data show CDR1 as SNHLY and CDR2 as FYNNEI. The CDR3 DNA follows: TGTGCCAGCAGTGAGATAGAAGGACCTAGCACAGATACGCAGTATTTT. Its translation: CASSEIEGPSTDTQYF. Full variable domain (outside the CDR3, taken from reference TRBV2 and TRBJ2-3): EPEVTQTPSHQVTQMGQEVILRCVPISNHLYFYWYRQILGQKVEFLVSFYNNEISEKSEIFDDQFSVERPDGSNFTLKIRSTKLEDSAMYFCASSEIEGPSTDTQYFGPGTRLTVL.

This chain uses TRBV7-2 with TRBJ2-1; 7 nucleotides agree with TRBD2. With 10 bases clipped from V and 6 bases from J, the junction kept 6 bases outside the gene matches. Looked up from germline, CDR1 is SGHTA and CDR2 is FQGNSA. This CDR3 region has 12 residues. The CDR3 nucleotides read TGTGCCATCTCGGGACTAACCAATGAGCAGTTCTTC. This encodes CAISGLTNEQFF.

As regards this clone: Distinct nucleotide sequences in the sample also encode this CDR3. The chain employs TRBV7-9 and TRBJ2-2; D gene uncertain. Germline assignment: CDR1 SEHNR and CDR2 FQNEAQ (reference sequence). Trimming stripped 3 bases from V and 5 bases from J, with 1 base between. The CDR3 is 11 residues long. The CDR3 is CASSFTGELFF. The CDR3 DNA is TGTGCCAGCAGCTTTACCGGGGAGCTGTTTTTT.

The gene calls are TRBV6-6 and TRBJ1-1, with a tentative D call TRBD1 (5 bases). V was pared by 6 bases and J by 1 base, with 15 bases between. CDR1 and CDR2 (germline): MNHNY, SVGAGI (reference sequence). The CDR3 consists of 15 residues. CDR3 DNA: TGTGCCAGCAGGGACGGGGGGAGGCGGAACACTGAAGCTTTCTTT. Its protein is CASRDGGRRNTEAFF.

The chain uses TRBV19 and TRBJ1-1; unclear D gene. The germline V gene encodes CDR1 LNHDA and CDR2 SQIVND (reference sequence). The CDR3 consists of 14 residues. V dropped 10 bases and J dropped 1 base, with 16 bases sitting between them. For the CDR3, the DNA is TGTGCCACCTTGGACTCAAGGAAGAACACTGAAGCTTTCTTT. Its protein is CATLDSRKNTEAFF.

V gene TRBV7-9 combines with J gene TRBJ1-2; D is uncertain. Looked up from germline, CDR1 is SEHNR and CDR2 is FQNEAQ (reference sequence). Between the trimmed V and J ends, which lost 2 bases and 7 bases, there was a span of 14 bases. This CDR3 spans 14 amino acids. CDR3 in amino acids: CASSLLSGSGGYTF. CDR3 coding DNA: TGTGCCAGCAGCTTATTGTCGGGGTCCGGTGGCTACACCTTC.

Turning to this clone: A junction end diverges from the germline sequence, so it may reflect a read error. The V call is TRBV7-7, the J call TRBJ2-5; TRBD2 matches at 8 bases. The CDR3 sequence is 14 residues long. Germline CDR1 SSHAT, CDR2 FNYEAQ (reference sequence). The CDR3 DNA is TGTGCTAGCAGCTTAGCGGGGACCAGGGGGACCCAGTACTTC. It encodes CASSLAGTRGTQYF.